This T cell receptor beta chain was found in a study of cytomegalovirus exposure and HLA in healthy donors. Overall study results and limits: A few V segments could not be told apart, such as TRBV6-2 and TRBV6-3, and were left out. Presence/absence analyses assumed roughly uniform sequencing depth across donors, which may not hold. TCR beta V- and J-gene trimming was later associated with a missense DCLRE1C variant.

Germline loops: CDR1 SGHRS, CDR2 YFSETQ. V lost 5 bases to trimming and J lost 3 bases; unmatched junction nucleotides: 5. This CDR3 has 15 residues. Amplification used 60 Vbeta primers and 13 Jbeta primers. Per the original data handling: Later, an analysis found tens of millions of unique TCR beta chains, and approximately 10 million of these were shared. Clones were sequenced by immunoSEQ multiplex PCR, and TCRdb holds only the in-frame ones, with some missing. For V, J and clone size, that table is used; D and trimming come from the DNA. The sample comprises around 200,000 clones, approximately 80% of which are singletons, and around 0.69% rests with the top ten. With respect to this clone: Its antigen is unknown.

The chain joins TRBV5-1 to TRBJ1-6; 7 bases agree with TRBD1. The receptor was derived from a boy younger than 18 in good health and CMV-seronegative. Source material: PBMCs. This CDR3 is CASRPQGNYNSPLHF. CDR3 coding DNA: TGCGCCAGCAGGCCACAGGGGAACTATAATTCACCCCTCCACTTT.